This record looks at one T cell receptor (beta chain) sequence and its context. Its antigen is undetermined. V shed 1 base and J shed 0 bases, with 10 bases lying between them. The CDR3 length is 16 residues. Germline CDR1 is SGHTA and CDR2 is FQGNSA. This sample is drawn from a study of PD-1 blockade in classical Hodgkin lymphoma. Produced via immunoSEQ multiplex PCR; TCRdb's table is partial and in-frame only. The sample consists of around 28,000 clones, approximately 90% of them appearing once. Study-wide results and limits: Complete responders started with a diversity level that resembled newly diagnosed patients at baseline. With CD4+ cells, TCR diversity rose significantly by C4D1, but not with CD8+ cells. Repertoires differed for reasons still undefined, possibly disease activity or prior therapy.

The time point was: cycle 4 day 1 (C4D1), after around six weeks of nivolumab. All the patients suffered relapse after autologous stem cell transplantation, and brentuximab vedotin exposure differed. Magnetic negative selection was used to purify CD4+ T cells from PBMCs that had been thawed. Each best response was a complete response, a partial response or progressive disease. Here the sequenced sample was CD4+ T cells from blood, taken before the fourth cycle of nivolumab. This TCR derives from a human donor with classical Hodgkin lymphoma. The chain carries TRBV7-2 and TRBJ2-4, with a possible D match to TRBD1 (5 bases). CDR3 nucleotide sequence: TGTGCCAGCAGCTTAGTTGACAGCCTAGCCAAAAACATTCAGTACTTC. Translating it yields CASSLVDSLAKNIQYF.